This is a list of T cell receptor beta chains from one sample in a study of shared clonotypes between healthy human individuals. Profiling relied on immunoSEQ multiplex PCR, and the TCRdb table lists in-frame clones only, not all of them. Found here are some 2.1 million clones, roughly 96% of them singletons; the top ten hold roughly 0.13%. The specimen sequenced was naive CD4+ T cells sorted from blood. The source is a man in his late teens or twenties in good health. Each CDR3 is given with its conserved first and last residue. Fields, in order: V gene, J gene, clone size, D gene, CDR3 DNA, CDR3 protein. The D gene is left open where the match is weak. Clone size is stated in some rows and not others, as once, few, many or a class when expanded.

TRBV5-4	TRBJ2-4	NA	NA	TGTGCCAGCAGCAGAAGGACGTCAAACATTCAGTACTTC	CASSRRTSNIQYF
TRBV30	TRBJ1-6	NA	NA	TGTGCCTGGAGTAAGGGGGAACCCTATAATTCACCCCTCCACTTT	CAWSKGEPYNSPLHF
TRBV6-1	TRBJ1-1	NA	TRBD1	TGTGCCAGCAGATGGGACAGAGTAAACACTGAAGCTTTCTTT	CASRWDRVNTEAFF
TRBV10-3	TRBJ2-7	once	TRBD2	TGTGCCATCAGCCCAAGGCGGGGGGAACCGGGACTAGCGGACTACGAGCAGTACTTC	CAISPRRGEPGLADYEQYF
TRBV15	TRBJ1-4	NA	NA	TGTGCCACCAGCAGAGGGGGGCTAAATGAAAAACTGTTTTTT	CATSRGGLNEKLFF
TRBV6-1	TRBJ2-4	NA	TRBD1	TGTGCCAGCAGTGAGGGGACAGGGAGGTACATTCAGTACTTC	CASSEGTGRYIQYF
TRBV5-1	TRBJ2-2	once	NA	TGCGCCAGCCACGGAGGACAGATGAACACCGGGGAGCTGTTTTTT	CASHGGQMNTGELFF
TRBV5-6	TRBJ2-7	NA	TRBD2	TGTGCCAGCAGCTTGAGGCTAGCGGGGGGCTTCCTCTACGAGCAGTACTTC	CASSLRLAGGFLYEQYF
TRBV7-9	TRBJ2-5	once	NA	TGTGCCAGCAGCTTATCCTCAGGGGTCGAGACCCAGTACTTC	CASSLSSGVETQYF
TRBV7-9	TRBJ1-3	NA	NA	TGTGCCAGCAGCAAGGGGGGCCAGGGCACCATATATTTT	CASSKGGQGTIYF
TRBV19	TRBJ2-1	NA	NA	TGTGCCAGTAGTTATACCGGGACACTAACTAATGAGCAGTTCTTC	CASSYTGTLTNEQFF
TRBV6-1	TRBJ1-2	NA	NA	TGTGCCAGCAGTGAGGGGGGCGGCTACACCTTC	CASSEGGGYTF
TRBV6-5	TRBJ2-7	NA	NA	TGTGCCAGCAGTTACTCATGGGACACCTCCTACGAGCAGTACTTC	CASSYSWDTSYEQYF
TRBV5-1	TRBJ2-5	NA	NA	TGCGCCAGCAGCTCCCTTACGGAGACCCAGTACTTC	CASSSLTETQYF
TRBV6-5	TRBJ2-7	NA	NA	TGTGCCAGCAGTTACTCGAAGAGGGGCGGGTACGAGCAGTACTTC	CASSYSKRGGYEQYF
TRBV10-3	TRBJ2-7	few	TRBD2	TGTGCCATCAGGGGGACTAGCGGGGCCTACGAGCAGTACTTC	CAIRGTSGAYEQYF
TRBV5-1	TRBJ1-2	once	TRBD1	TGCGCCAGCAGCTCCGACAGGGCGGATGGCTACACCTTC	CASSSDRADGYTF
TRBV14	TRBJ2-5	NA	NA	TGTGCCAGCAGCCAAGATCGGGGACGGGGTCAAGAGACCCAGTACTTC	CASSQDRGRGQETQYF
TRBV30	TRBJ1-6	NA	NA	TGTGCCTGGAAAACAGCCGTCTCCTATAATTCACCCCTCCACTTT	CAWKTAVSYNSPLHF
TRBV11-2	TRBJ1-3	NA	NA	TGTGCCAGCTCCGCCAGCGTTGGAAACACCATATATTTT	CASSASVGNTIYF
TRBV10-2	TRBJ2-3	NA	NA	TGCGCCAGCACCCCCGTACCCGGCACAGATACGCAGTATTTT	CASTPVPGTDTQYF
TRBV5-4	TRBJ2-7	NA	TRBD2	TGTGCCAGCAGCCGAGGGGGAGCGGGAGACGAGCAGTACTTC	CASSRGGAGDEQYF
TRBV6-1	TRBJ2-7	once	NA	TGTGCCAGCACCATCGATGCTCAGGGGCTCAACGAGCAGTACTTC	CASTIDAQGLNEQYF
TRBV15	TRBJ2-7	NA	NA	TGTGCCACCAGCAGAGAAGGGAATGGATACGAGCAGTACTTC	CATSREGNGYEQYF
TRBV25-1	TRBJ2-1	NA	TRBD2	TGTGCCAGCAGTGACGCTAGCGGGGGGATACATGAGCAGTTCTTC	CASSDASGGIHEQFF
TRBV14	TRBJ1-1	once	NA	TGTGCCAGCAGCTGGGCCCCTGGCGCTGAAGCTTTCTTT	CASSWAPGAEAFF